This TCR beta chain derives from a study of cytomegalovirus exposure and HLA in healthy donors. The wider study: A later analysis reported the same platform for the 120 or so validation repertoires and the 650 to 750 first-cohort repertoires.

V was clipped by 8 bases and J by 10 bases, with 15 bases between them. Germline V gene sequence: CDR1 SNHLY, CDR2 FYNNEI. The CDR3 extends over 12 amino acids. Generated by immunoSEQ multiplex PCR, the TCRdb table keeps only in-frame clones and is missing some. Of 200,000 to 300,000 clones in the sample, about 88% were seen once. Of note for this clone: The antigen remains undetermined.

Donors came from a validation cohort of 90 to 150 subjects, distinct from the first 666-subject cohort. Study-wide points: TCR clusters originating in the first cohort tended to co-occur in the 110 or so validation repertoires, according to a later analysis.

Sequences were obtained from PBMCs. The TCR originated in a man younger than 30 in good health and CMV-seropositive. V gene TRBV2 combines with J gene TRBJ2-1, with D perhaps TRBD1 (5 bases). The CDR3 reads CASAGHRTEQFF. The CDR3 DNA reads TGTGCCAGCGCCGGGCACAGGACCGAGCAGTTCTTC.